These T cell receptor beta chains were read from a single sample in a study of identical twins. A single record per CDR3 protein comes from TCRdb applying MiXCR to the 5' RACE reads. This sample has around 240,000 distinct CDR3 sequences, with under 12% found just once. The sequenced sample was memory T cells sorted from blood. These receptor sequences come from a man aged 50 to 59 in good health. CDR3s include the opening cysteine and the closing phenylalanine or tryptophan. A D gene is named only where the DNA matches it firmly. Expanded clones are given a class, and other clones once, few, many or no size at all.

abundance: few; j_gene: TRBJ1-5; v_gene: TRBV5-4; d_gene: NA; CDR3nt: TGTGCCAGCAGCTTGGATGGGGGGACCAGCAATCAGCCCCAGCATTTT; CDR3aa: CASSLDGGTSNQPQHF
abundance: many; j_gene: TRBJ2-3; v_gene: TRBV27; d_gene: NA; CDR3nt: TGTGCCAGCAGTTTATCGTTCCCAGCGCTCGAGGATACGCAGTATTTT; CDR3aa: CASSLSFPALEDTQYF
abundance: many; j_gene: TRBJ2-7; v_gene: TRBV5-1; d_gene: NA; CDR3nt: TGCGCCAGCAGCTCTATGGGGGAGCAGTACTTC; CDR3aa: CASSSMGEQYF
abundance: many; j_gene: TRBJ2-7; v_gene: TRBV20-1; d_gene: NA; CDR3nt: TGCAGTGCTAGCGGTCCGGGGGACGGGGAGCAGTACTTC; CDR3aa: CSASGPGDGEQYF
abundance: many; j_gene: TRBJ1-2; v_gene: TRBV20-1; d_gene: NA; CDR3nt: TGCAGTGCTAAGAGGGTAGGGGGGCGCGACTATGGCTACACCTTC; CDR3aa: CSAKRVGGRDYGYTF
abundance: many; j_gene: TRBJ2-5; v_gene: TRBV18; d_gene: NA; CDR3nt: TGTGCCAGCTCACCACCGGACTCTATACGGTCCGAGACCCAGTACTTC; CDR3aa: CASSPPDSIRSETQYF
abundance: few; j_gene: TRBJ2-6; v_gene: TRBV12-3/TRBV12-4; d_gene: TRBD1; CDR3nt: TGTGCCAGCAGTCCCAGGACAGGCGGTGGGGCCAACGTCCTGACTTTC; CDR3aa: CASSPRTGGGANVLTF
abundance: many; j_gene: TRBJ2-1; v_gene: TRBV11-2; d_gene: TRBD1; CDR3nt: TGTGCCAGCAGCCAAGACAGGGTCGACAATGAGCAGTTCTTC; CDR3aa: CASSQDRVDNEQFF
abundance: many; j_gene: TRBJ2-3; v_gene: TRBV5-1; d_gene: NA; CDR3nt: TGCGCCAGCAGCTTGGGTACAGGGACAGATACGCAGTATTTT; CDR3aa: CASSLGTGTDTQYF
abundance: NA; j_gene: TRBJ1-1; v_gene: TRBV12-3/TRBV12-4; d_gene: NA; CDR3nt: TGTGCCAGCCTCCCGCCCGGATCCAACACTGAAGCTTTCTTT; CDR3aa: CASLPPGSNTEAFF
abundance: few; j_gene: TRBJ2-3; v_gene: TRBV7-2; d_gene: NA; CDR3nt: TGTGCCAGCAGCCCAGCCGAGGCCCCAGATACGCAGTATTTT; CDR3aa: CASSPAEAPDTQYF
abundance: many; j_gene: TRBJ2-2; v_gene: TRBV5-1; d_gene: TRBD1; CDR3nt: TGCGCCAGCAGCTTGCAGACAGGGTCCGGGGAGCTGTTTTTT; CDR3aa: CASSLQTGSGELFF
abundance: many; j_gene: TRBJ2-7; v_gene: TRBV12-3/TRBV12-4; d_gene: NA; CDR3nt: TGTGCCAGCAGTTTAGACGGGGGAAAAACGCTCGAGCAGTACTTC; CDR3aa: CASSLDGGKTLEQYF
abundance: many; j_gene: TRBJ1-2; v_gene: TRBV13; d_gene: NA; CDR3nt: TGTGCCAGCAGCTTATGGTCGGACTCTCCCGGCTACACCTTC; CDR3aa: CASSLWSDSPGYTF
abundance: NA; j_gene: TRBJ2-7; v_gene: TRBV20-1; d_gene: NA; CDR3nt: TGCAGTGCTAGTTCGGGGACGCATGTCAGCGAGCAGTACTTC; CDR3aa: CSASSGTHVSEQYF
abundance: few; j_gene: TRBJ1-1; v_gene: TRBV10-3; d_gene: NA; CDR3nt: TGTGCCATCAGTGAGAGGAGGGAGAACACTGAAGCTTTCTTT; CDR3aa: CAISERRENTEAFF
abundance: many; j_gene: TRBJ1-1; v_gene: TRBV29-1; d_gene: TRBD1; CDR3nt: TGCAGCGCCCTAGGGACAGGTTACGAAGCTTTCTTT; CDR3aa: CSALGTGYEAFF
abundance: NA; j_gene: TRBJ2-5; v_gene: TRBV5-6; d_gene: NA; CDR3nt: TGTGCCAGCAGCTTGGTCGGCTACTTAGAGACCCAGTACTTC; CDR3aa: CASSLVGYLETQYF
abundance: few; j_gene: TRBJ2-3; v_gene: TRBV10-2; d_gene: TRBD1; CDR3nt: TGCGCCAGCGGGACAGGGACGACAGATACGCAGTATTTT; CDR3aa: CASGTGTTDTQYF
abundance: NA; j_gene: TRBJ1-5; v_gene: TRBV23-1; d_gene: NA; CDR3nt: TGCGCCAGCAGTCTAAGGGACCGGGAATTTAGCAATCAGCCCCAGCATTTT; CDR3aa: CASSLRDREFSNQPQHF
abundance: many; j_gene: TRBJ2-5; v_gene: TRBV12-3/TRBV12-4; d_gene: TRBD2; CDR3nt: TGTGCCAGCAGTTTACCGGGACTAGCGGAAGAGACCCAGTACTTC; CDR3aa: CASSLPGLAEETQYF
abundance: few; j_gene: TRBJ2-3; v_gene: TRBV6-1; d_gene: NA; CDR3nt: TGTGCCATCAAACCTAGGGCGCGTAGCACAGATACGCAGTATTTT; CDR3aa: CAIKPRARSTDTQYF
abundance: many; j_gene: TRBJ2-5; v_gene: TRBV5-6; d_gene: NA; CDR3nt: TGTGCCAGCAGCTTGGAACGGCCAGGGTCTTCTATCCCAGAGACCCAGTACTTC; CDR3aa: CASSLERPGSSIPETQYF
abundance: NA; j_gene: TRBJ2-5; v_gene: TRBV14; d_gene: NA; CDR3nt: TGTGCCAGCAGCCAAGCGAGCAAGACCCAGTACTTC; CDR3aa: CASSQASKTQYF
abundance: many; j_gene: TRBJ1-2; v_gene: TRBV30; d_gene: NA; CDR3nt: TGTGCCTGGAAGGGCTATGGCTACACCTTC; CDR3aa: CAWKGYGYTF
abundance: many; j_gene: TRBJ2-3; v_gene: TRBV5-1; d_gene: NA; CDR3nt: TGCGCCAGCAGCTTGGGACGGGCCACAGATACGCAGTATTTT; CDR3aa: CASSLGRATDTQYF
abundance: many; j_gene: TRBJ2-6; v_gene: TRBV11-2; d_gene: TRBD1; CDR3nt: TGTGCCAGCAGCGCCAAGGGTTTTGGGACAGTGATCTCTGGGGCCAACGTCCTGACTTTC; CDR3aa: CASSAKGFGTVISGANVLTF
abundance: few; j_gene: TRBJ2-5; v_gene: TRBV7-9; d_gene: TRBD1; CDR3nt: TGTGCCAGCAGCTTTGATTCAGGGGGGACCCAGTACTTC; CDR3aa: CASSFDSGGTQYF
abundance: NA; j_gene: TRBJ2-4; v_gene: TRBV20-1; d_gene: TRBD1; CDR3nt: TGCAGTGCTGGACAGGGGGCTTTTAACATTCAGTACTTC; CDR3aa: CSAGQGAFNIQYF
abundance: many; j_gene: TRBJ2-1; v_gene: TRBV18; d_gene: NA; CDR3nt: TGTGCCAGCTCACCAGAACTAAAGGACGGCAATGAGCAGTTCTTC; CDR3aa: CASSPELKDGNEQFF
abundance: NA; j_gene: TRBJ2-7; v_gene: TRBV20-1; d_gene: NA; CDR3nt: TGCAGTGCTCGCGACACCTACTACGAGCAGTACTTC; CDR3aa: CSARDTYYEQYF
abundance: many; j_gene: TRBJ1-4; v_gene: TRBV12-3/TRBV12-4; d_gene: NA; CDR3nt: TGTGCCAGCAGTTTCCCAGGGATTAATGAAAAACTGTTTTTT; CDR3aa: CASSFPGINEKLFF
abundance: many; j_gene: TRBJ2-7; v_gene: TRBV4-2; d_gene: NA; CDR3nt: TGTGCCAGCAGCCAAGACAGGAGCTCCTACGAGCAGTACTTC; CDR3aa: CASSQDRSSYEQYF
abundance: few; j_gene: TRBJ2-3; v_gene: TRBV10-1; d_gene: NA; CDR3nt: TGCGCCAGCAGCGAACCCGGGATCAGCACAGATACGCAGTATTTT; CDR3aa: CASSEPGISTDTQYF
abundance: NA; j_gene: TRBJ2-1; v_gene: TRBV6-5; d_gene: NA; CDR3nt: TGTGCCAGCAGTTACGCTCCATCTAGCACTAAATACAATGAGCAGTTCTTC; CDR3aa: CASSYAPSSTKYNEQFF
abundance: NA; j_gene: TRBJ2-2; v_gene: TRBV20-1; d_gene: NA; CDR3nt: TGCAGTGCTGGACCCAGGGACACCGGGGAGCTGTTTTTT; CDR3aa: CSAGPRDTGELFF
abundance: few; j_gene: TRBJ2-7; v_gene: TRBV12-3/TRBV12-4; d_gene: TRBD2; CDR3nt: TGTGCCAGCAGCACGCTAGCGGGGGGGCTCCACGAGCAGTACTTC; CDR3aa: CASSTLAGGLHEQYF
abundance: many; j_gene: TRBJ2-7; v_gene: TRBV10-2; d_gene: TRBD1; CDR3nt: TGCGCCAGCAGTGAGTCAAACAGGGGGACCTACGAGCAGTACTTC; CDR3aa: CASSESNRGTYEQYF
abundance: many; j_gene: TRBJ2-7; v_gene: TRBV4-1; d_gene: NA; CDR3nt: TGCGCCAGCAGCCCGAGGGGGGGGGGTCCGGACGAGCAGTACTTC; CDR3aa: CASSPRGGGPDEQYF
abundance: NA; j_gene: TRBJ2-5; v_gene: TRBV6-1; d_gene: NA; CDR3nt: TGTGCCAGCAGTGAAGCAGGAACTTCGTACCAAGAGACCCAGTACTTC; CDR3aa: CASSEAGTSYQETQYF